This T cell receptor (beta chain) stems from a study of blood T cell repertoires in COVID-19. J was trimmed by 0 bases and V by 0 bases; bases with no gene match: 6. The CDR3 spans 17 residues. Germline V gene data show CDR1 as MGHRA and CDR2 as YSYEKL. All recovered Cohort 3 donors got two negative PCRs, got clearance, or saw symptom resolution. Original analysis: Scientists estimated how many nucleated cells there were by amplifying reference gene primers. The data were produced by immunoSEQ multiplex PCR, yet TCRdb's version contains in-frame clones alone and is incomplete. V, J and clone size are those of that table, while D and trimming were read from the DNA. The sample lists about 300,000 clones; approximately 90% were seen once.

What was sequenced was PBMCs or T cells enriched from blood (not recorded which). The chain is built from TRBV4-1 and TRBJ2-7; 9 nucleotides agree with TRBD2. This TCR came from a woman aged 18-35 years who had recovered from COVID-19. CDR3 sequence reads: CASSQDRAGGPSYEQYF. CDR3 DNA: TGCGCCAGCAGCCAAGATCGGGCGGGAGGGCCCTCCTACGAGCAGTACTTC.